The 19 T cell receptor beta chains given below trace back to one sample, sequenced in a study of blood T cell repertoires in COVID-19. The protocol was immunoSEQ multiplex PCR, while the TCRdb copy is restricted to in-frame clones and leaves out a portion. Counted here are about 66,000 clones, around nine tenths occurring once; the ten biggest clones make up roughly 1.4%. What was sequenced was peripheral blood. Receptor source: a man between 60 and 75 years old with acute or convalescent COVID-19.

This clone was counted ten times or more. The chain combines TRBV7-9 with TRBJ2-7, with TRBD1 identical over 9 bases. Germline CDR1 and CDR2: SEHNR and FQNEAQ (reference sequence). The CDR3 consists of 16 residues. Germline trimming cut 5 bases from V and 0 bases from J; bases unmatched to any gene: 8. The CDR3 sequence is CASSGTGTGFSYEQYF. The CDR3 DNA sequence: TGTGCCAGCAGCGGTACCGGGACAGGGTTCTCCTACGAGCAGTACTTC.

CDR3 region: CASSPTRLSSYNEQFF. The CDR3 DNA reads as TGTGCCAGCAGCCCTACCAGACTTAGCTCCTACAATGAGCAGTTCTTC. The chain has TRBV14 and TRBJ2-1, with unresolved D. The CDR3 contains 16 residues. The ends were cut back, 4 bases at V and 0 bases at J, with 13 bases in the middle. Germline V gene sequence: CDR1 SGHDN, CDR2 FVKESK.

A single count supports this clone. This chain joins TRBV24-1 and TRBJ2-1; D uncertain. The CDR3 covers 12 residues. The germline gives CDR1 KGHDR, CDR2 SFDVKD. The V end was cut by 7 bases, the J end by 4 bases, with 7 bases between. The CDR3 loop reads CATRGPYNEQFF. The CDR3, as DNA: TGTGCCACCAGGGGCCCATACAATGAGCAGTTCTTC.

This clone has only one observation. The chain joins TRBV5-1 to TRBJ2-3; maybe TRBD2 (5 bases). Trimming shortened V by 4 bases and J by 4 bases, and 13 bases separated the two germline ends. Germline CDR1 and CDR2: SGHRS and YFSETQ. CDR3 length equals 14 residues. In nucleotides, the CDR3 is TGCGCCAGCAGCGCTCGCGGGCCTCCAGATACGCAGTATTTT. This codes for CASSARGPPDTQYF.

The chain recombines TRBV5-1 with TRBJ1-1, with a tentative D call TRBD1 (5 bases). Germline values: CDR1 SGHRS, CDR2 YFSETQ. Deletions cut 0 bases from V and 4 bases from J, with 10 bases between. The CDR3 is 14 residues long. The CDR3 DNA is TGCGCCAGCAGCTTGGTGTGGAGGGGCACTGAAGCTTTCTTT. Its protein is CASSLVWRGTEAFF.

V usage is TRBV27 and J usage is TRBJ1-4; D not certain. Between the trimmed V and J ends, which lost 1 base and 0 bases, there was a span of 15 bases. Germline V CDR1 and CDR2: MNHEY, SMNVEV (reference sequence). CDR3 length: 18 residues. The CDR3 loop reads CASSLYGGQAATNEKLFF. CDR3 nucleotides: TGTGCCAGCAGTTTATACGGTGGGCAGGCTGCAACTAATGAAAAACTGTTTTTT.

This sequence joins TRBV6-5 and TRBJ1-5; TRBD1 matches at 8 bases. In germline, CDR1 is MNHEY, CDR2 SVGAGI. The length of the CDR3 is 14 residues. Trimming cost V 6 bases and J 2 bases; bases outside gene matches: 3. CDR3 DNA: TGTGCCAGCAGAGAGGGACAGGGCAATCAGCCCCAGCATTTT. Translation: CASREGQGNQPQHF.

This chain uses TRBV18 with TRBJ1-1; TRBD1 aligns across 7 bases. The germline CDR1 and CDR2 sequences are KGHSH and LQKENI. The CDR3 runs 15 residues. V shed 5 bases and J 1 base; nucleotides not matched to a gene: 7. The CDR3 DNA sequence: TGTGCCAGCTCAGCTACGACAGGGTGGAACACTGAAGCTTTCTTT. Its translation is CASSATTGWNTEAFF.

The gene calls are TRBV5-1 and TRBJ2-6; D uncertain. Germline CDR1 SGHRS, CDR2 YFSETQ. Trimming left V 6 bases short and J 0 bases short, with 7 bases between. The CDR3 is made up of 14 amino acids. CDR3 in DNA: TGCGCCAGCAAAAGGAGCTCTGGGGCCAACGTCCTGACTTTC. Protein sequence: CASKRSSGANVLTF.

In its sample, this clone was seen once. The chain has TRBV29-1 and TRBJ1-1, with D perhaps matching TRBD1 (6 bases). Germline CDR1 and CDR2: SQVTM and ANQGSEA. V dropped 8 bases and J dropped 6 bases, with 16 bases sitting between them. This CDR3 is 12 amino acids long. DNA for the CDR3: TGCAGCACCCAAACAGGGATCGCTGAAGCTTTCTTT. Amino acid sequence: CSTQTGIAEAFF.

The chain combines TRBV5-4 with TRBJ1-2; D unclear. V lost 5 bases and J 0 bases, leaving 14 bases between the germline ends. In germline, CDR1 is SGHNT, CDR2 YYREEE (reference sequence). This CDR3 has 15 residues. The CDR3 loop reads CASSYDTNANYGYTF. In DNA, the CDR3 is TGTGCCAGCAGTTATGACACGAACGCTAACTATGGCTACACCTTC. The full variable domain, in which reference TRBV5-4 and TRBJ1-2 provide the parts outside the CDR3, is ETGVTQSPTHLIKTRGQQVTLRCSSQSGHNTVSWYQQALGQGPQFIFQYYREEENGRGNFPPRFSGLQFPNYSSELNVNALELDDSALYLCASSYDTNANYGYTFGSGTRLTVV.

CDR3 residues: CASSLTPGSNQPQHF. As DNA, the CDR3 is TGTGCCAGCAGCTTAACACCAGGGTCCAATCAGCCCCAGCATTTT. The rearrangement joins TRBV7-2 to TRBJ1-5, with D possibly TRBD1 on 5 matching bases. The CDR3 totals 15 residues. Trimming took 2 bases from V and 3 from J, leaving 11 bases between them. CDR1 and CDR2 (germline): SGHTA, FQGNSA.

The V gene is TRBV5-1, the J gene TRBJ2-7; a possible D gene is TRBD2 (5 bases). The CDR3 sequence is 14 residues long. Germline V gene data show CDR1 as SGHRS and CDR2 as YFSETQ. With 2 bases removed from V and 4 bases from J, the gap between germline ends came to 13 bases. The CDR3 coding sequence is TGCGCCAGCAGCTTACGGGGAGAGGGTTACGAGCAGTACTTC. As protein: CASSLRGEGYEQYF.

This rearrangement joins TRBV18 to TRBJ2-7; 12 positions agree with TRBD1. J gave up 4 bases and V 2 bases, and 3 bases lay outside the gene matches. CDR1 KGHSH and CDR2 LQKENI come from the germline V gene. This CDR3 comprises 15 residues. CDR3 in amino acids: CASSPTGQGAYEQYF. Here the CDR3 DNA reads TGTGCCAGCTCACCAACGGGACAGGGGGCTTACGAGCAGTACTTC.

V and J are TRBV5-1 and TRBJ1-1; 7 bases are a match to TRBD1. The CDR3 is 15 residues long. J lost 3 bases, V lost 4 bases, and 9 bases had no gene match. Per the germline V gene, CDR1 is SGHRS and CDR2 is YFSETQ. CDR3 protein: CASSRGPSGDTEAFF. The DNA of the CDR3 is TGCGCCAGCAGCAGGGGGCCCTCTGGGGACACTGAAGCTTTCTTT.

The chain is built from TRBV30 and TRBJ2-7; tentative D call: TRBD2 (6 bases). The CDR3 runs to 14 residues. Germline V gene sequence: CDR1 GTSNPN, CDR2 SVGIG (reference sequence). V gave up 2 bases and J gave up 0 bases, with 11 bases separating them. This CDR3 reads CAWSRDLSSYEQYF. The CDR3 DNA reads TGTGCCTGGAGTAGGGACTTGAGCTCCTACGAGCAGTACTTC.

The chain carries TRBV29-1 and TRBJ1-3; D is possibly TRBD1 (5 bases). Trimming left V 4 bases short and J 4 bases short, with 14 bases between. The germline CDR1 and CDR2 sequences are SQVTM and ANQGSEA. The CDR3 is 14 amino acids. The DNA of the CDR3 is TGCAGCGTTGTTATAGGGCAGGGCGGAAACACCATATATTTT. Protein product: CSVVIGQGGNTIYF.

V usage is TRBV6-5 and J usage is TRBJ1-3, with TRBD1 as a possible D gene (6 bases). This CDR3 has 13 amino acids. Per germline, CDR1 MNHEY and CDR2 SVGAGI. V was pared by 8 bases and J by 2 bases, with 10 bases between. CDR3 bases: TGTGCCAGCCTCGAGGGGGCTGGAAACACCATATATTTT. This encodes CASLEGAGNTIYF.

V and J are TRBV6-2 or TRBV6-3 and TRBJ2-7; 10 bases agree with TRBD2. Germline trimming cut 0 bases from V and 0 bases from J; bases unmatched to any gene: 11. This CDR3 region has 19 residues. The germline gives CDR1 MNHEY, CDR2 SVGEGT. In nucleotides, the CDR3 is TGTGCCAGCAGTTACTCCCCACGTCAACTAGCGGGGTCCTCCTACGAGCAGTACTTC. Its translation: CASSYSPRQLAGSSYEQYF.